This TCR beta chain was captured in a study of regulatory T cells in long-lasting Graves disease. Study-level points and caveats: There were preferences for TRBV28, TRBJ1-2 and TRBJ2-5 in persistent disease.

Time point reported: persistent/refractory GD, antithyroid drugs over 5 years with positive TRAb. Following extraction of RNA from PBMCs, that RNA was used to make the TCR library. Enrollment of patients was through an endocrinology department in Xi'an, China. Nine milliliters of peripheral blood went into EDTA tubes. Germline CDR1 reads SGHNT; CDR2 reads YYREEE (reference sequence). The CDR3 has 14 residues. Trimming removed 5 bases from V and 4 bases from J, with 13 bases in between. Comment on this clonotype: Antigen: not known.

Arm-PCR of CDR3 regions and iRepertoire HTBI primers were the basis on which TCR beta libraries were built. TCRdb re-called the multiplex PCR reads through MiXCR, storing one row per CDR3 protein. The table records 400,000 to 500,000 distinct CDR3 sequences, 22% of them present only once. The sample in question was peripheral blood mononuclear cells (PBMCs), obtained when the disease was refractory, from a patient treated with antithyroid drugs. The rearrangement joins TRBV5-4 to TRBJ1-5, with no clear D. This TCR came from a female donor with Graves disease. CDR3 nucleotide sequence: TGTGCCAGCAGTTATCGTGTCGGGAATCAGCCCCAGCATTTT. Its translation: CASSYRVGNQPQHF.